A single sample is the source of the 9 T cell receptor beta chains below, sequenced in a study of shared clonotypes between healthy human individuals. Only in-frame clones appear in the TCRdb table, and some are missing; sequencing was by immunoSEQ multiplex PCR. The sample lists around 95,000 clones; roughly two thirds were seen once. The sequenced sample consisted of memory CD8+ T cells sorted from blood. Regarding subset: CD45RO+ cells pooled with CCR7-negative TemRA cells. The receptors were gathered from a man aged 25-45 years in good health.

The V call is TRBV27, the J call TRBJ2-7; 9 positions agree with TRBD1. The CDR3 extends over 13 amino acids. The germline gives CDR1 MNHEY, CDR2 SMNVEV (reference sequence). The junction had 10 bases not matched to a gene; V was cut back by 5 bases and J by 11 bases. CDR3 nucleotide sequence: TGTGCCAGCAGTCTTCAGGTCTGGGACAGGGAGTACTTC. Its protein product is CASSLQVWDREYF.

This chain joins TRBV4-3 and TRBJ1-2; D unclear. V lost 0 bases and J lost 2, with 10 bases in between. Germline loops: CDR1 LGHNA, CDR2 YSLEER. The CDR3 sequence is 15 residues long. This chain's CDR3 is CASSQDLPHNYGYTF. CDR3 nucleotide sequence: TGCGCCAGCAGCCAAGATCTGCCACACAACTATGGCTACACCTTC.

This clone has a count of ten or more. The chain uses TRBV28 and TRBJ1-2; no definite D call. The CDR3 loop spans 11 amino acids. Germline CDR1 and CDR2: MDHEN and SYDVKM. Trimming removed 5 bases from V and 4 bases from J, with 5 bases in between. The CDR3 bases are TGTGCCAGCAGTAGGACCTATGGCTACACCTTC. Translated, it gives CASSRTYGYTF.

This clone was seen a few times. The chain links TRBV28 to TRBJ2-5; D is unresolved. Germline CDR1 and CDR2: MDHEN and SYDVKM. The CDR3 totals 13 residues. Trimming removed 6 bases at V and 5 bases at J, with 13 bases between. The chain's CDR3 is CASRKAGVETQYF. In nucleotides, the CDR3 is TGTGCCAGCAGAAAGGCCGGAGTGGAGACCCAGTACTTC.

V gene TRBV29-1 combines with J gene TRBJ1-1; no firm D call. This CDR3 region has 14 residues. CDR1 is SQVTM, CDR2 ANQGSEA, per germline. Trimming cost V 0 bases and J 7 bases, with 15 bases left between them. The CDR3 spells CSVEDLFAPNEAFF. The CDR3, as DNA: TGCAGCGTTGAAGATCTTTTCGCTCCAAATGAAGCTTTCTTT.

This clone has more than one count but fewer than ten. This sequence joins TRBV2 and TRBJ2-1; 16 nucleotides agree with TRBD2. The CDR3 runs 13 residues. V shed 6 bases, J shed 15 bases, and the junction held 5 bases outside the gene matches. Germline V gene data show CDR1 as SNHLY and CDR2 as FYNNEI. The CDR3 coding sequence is TGTGCCAGCAGCGGGACTAGCGGGAGGGGCCTGTTCTTC. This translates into CASSGTSGRGLFF.

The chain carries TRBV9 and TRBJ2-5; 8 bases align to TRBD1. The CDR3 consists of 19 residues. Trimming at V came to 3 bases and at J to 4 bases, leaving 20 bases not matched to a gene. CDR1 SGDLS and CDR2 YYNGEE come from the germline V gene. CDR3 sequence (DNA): TGTGCCAGCAGCGCACGAGGACAGGGCGTCGCACCGCACCGAGAGACCCAGTACTTC. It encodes CASSARGQGVAPHRETQYF. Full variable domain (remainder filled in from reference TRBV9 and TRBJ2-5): DSGVTQTPKHLITATGQRVTLRCSPRSGDLSVYWYQQSLDQGLQFLIQYYNGEERAKGNILERFSAQQFPDLHSELNLSSLELGDSALYFCASSARGQGVAPHRETQYFGPGTRLLVL.

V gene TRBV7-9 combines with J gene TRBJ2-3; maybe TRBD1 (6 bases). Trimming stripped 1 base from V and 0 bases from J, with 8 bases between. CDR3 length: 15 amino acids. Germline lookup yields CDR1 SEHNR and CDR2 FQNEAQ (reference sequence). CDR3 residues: CASSLGTASTDTQYF. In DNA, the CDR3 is TGTGCCAGCAGCTTAGGGACAGCTAGCACAGATACGCAGTATTTT.

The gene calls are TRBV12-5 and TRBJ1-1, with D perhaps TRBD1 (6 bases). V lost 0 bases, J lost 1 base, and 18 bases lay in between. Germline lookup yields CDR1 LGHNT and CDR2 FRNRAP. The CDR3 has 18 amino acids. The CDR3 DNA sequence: TGTGCTAGTGGTTTGGTACTTGGCAGGGGAAAAAAGAACACTGAAGCTTTCTTT. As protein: CASGLVLGRGKKNTEAFF.